The sequence of this T cell receptor beta chain was determined in a study of cytomegalovirus exposure and HLA in healthy donors. A remark on this clone: Its specificity is unknown.

Trimming removed 1 base at V and 1 base at J, with 11 bases between. This CDR3 has 16 amino acids. The germline CDR1 and CDR2 sequences are MGHRA and YSYEKL. The PCR contained 60 Vbeta and 13 Jbeta primers. This table comes from immunoSEQ multiplex PCR, and its TCRdb copy is limited to in-frame clones, with some not included. The sample shows tens of thousands of clones, about four fifths of them seen only once. General study findings and limits: Roughly even sequencing depth across donors was the assumption behind the presence/absence analyses. It is likely that the observed cluster of highly shared sequence variants was a sequencing artifact. In most subjects, TCR beta sequences reportedly gave accurate predictions of HLA-A and HLA-B alleles.

The J gene is TRBJ1-3, the V gene TRBV4-1, with D unresolved. This clonotype was obtained from a woman aged 40-49 years in good health and CMV-seronegative. Sequencing was carried out using PBMCs. The CDR3 DNA is TGCGCCAGCAGCCAAGGCGAGGAAAATTCTGGAAACACCATATATTTT. Amino acid sequence: CASSQGEENSGNTIYF.